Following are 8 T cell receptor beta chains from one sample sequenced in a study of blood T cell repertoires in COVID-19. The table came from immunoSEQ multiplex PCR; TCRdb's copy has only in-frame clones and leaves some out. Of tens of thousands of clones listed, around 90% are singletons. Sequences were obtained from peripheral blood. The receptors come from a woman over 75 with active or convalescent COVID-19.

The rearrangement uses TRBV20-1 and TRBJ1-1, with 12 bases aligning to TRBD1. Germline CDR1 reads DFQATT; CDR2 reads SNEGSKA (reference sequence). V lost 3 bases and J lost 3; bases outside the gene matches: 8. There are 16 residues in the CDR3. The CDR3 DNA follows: TGCAGTGCTAGTGGCCTCCGGGACAGGGGGCACACTGAAGCTTTCTTT. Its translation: CSASGLRDRGHTEAFF.

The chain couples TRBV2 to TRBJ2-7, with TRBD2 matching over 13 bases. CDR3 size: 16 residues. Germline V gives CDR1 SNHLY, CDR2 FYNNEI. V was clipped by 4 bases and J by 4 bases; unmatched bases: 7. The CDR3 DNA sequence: TGTGCCAGCAGTGGGGGACTAGCGGGAAGAGGATACGAGCAGTACTTC. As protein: CASSGGLAGRGYEQYF.

DNA for the CDR3: TGTGCCAGCAGCCGCCGGGGAACCTACGAGCAGTACTTC. It yields the protein CASSRRGTYEQYF. The chain joins TRBV5-5 to TRBJ2-7, with D possibly TRBD2 on 5 matching bases. The length of the CDR3 is 13 residues. V lost 4 bases, J lost 2 bases, and 10 bases lay in between. Germline V lookup: CDR1 SGHKS, CDR2 YYEKEE (reference sequence).

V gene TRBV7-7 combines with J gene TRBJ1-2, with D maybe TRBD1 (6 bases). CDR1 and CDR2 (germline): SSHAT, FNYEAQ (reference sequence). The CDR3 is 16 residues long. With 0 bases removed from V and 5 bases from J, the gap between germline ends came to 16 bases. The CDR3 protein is CASSLADRPSTYGYTF. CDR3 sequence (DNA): TGTGCCAGCAGCTTAGCCGACAGGCCTTCGACGTATGGCTACACCTTC.

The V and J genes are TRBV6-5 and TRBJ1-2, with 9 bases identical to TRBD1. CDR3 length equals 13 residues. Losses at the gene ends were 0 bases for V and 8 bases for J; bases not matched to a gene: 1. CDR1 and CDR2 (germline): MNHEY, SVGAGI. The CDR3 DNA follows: TGTGCCAGCAGTTACTCGGGACAGGGAGGCTACACCTTC. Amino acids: CASSYSGQGGYTF.

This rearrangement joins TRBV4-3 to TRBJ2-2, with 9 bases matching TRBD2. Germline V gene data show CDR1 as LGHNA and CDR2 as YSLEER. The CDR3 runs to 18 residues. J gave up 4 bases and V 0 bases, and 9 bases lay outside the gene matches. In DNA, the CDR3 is TGCGCCAGCAGCCAAGATTGGGCGGGAGGGAAAGGCACCGGGGAGCTGTTTTTT. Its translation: CASSQDWAGGKGTGELFF.

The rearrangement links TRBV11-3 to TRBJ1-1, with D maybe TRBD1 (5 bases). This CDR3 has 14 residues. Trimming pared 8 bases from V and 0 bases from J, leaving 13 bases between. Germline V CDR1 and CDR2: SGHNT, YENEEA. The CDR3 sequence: CASGTRELNTEAFF. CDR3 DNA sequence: TGTGCCAGCGGGACTCGGGAACTGAACACTGAAGCTTTCTTT.

For the CDR3, the DNA is TGTGCCAGCAGCTTGGTGGGGGGAGGGGATCAGCCCCAGCATTTT. It yields the protein CASSLVGGGDQPQHF. The chain employs TRBV5-6 and TRBJ1-5, with D perhaps matching TRBD1 (5 bases). Per germline, CDR1 SGHDT and CDR2 YYEEEE. Trimming pared 0 bases from V and 5 bases from J, leaving 12 bases between. The CDR3 totals 15 residues.